This is a list of T cell receptor beta chains from one sample in a study of blood T cell repertoires in COVID-19. Generated by immunoSEQ multiplex PCR, the TCRdb table keeps only in-frame clones and is missing some. This sample has roughly 110,000 clones, with approximately 78% found just once. The sample comprised peripheral blood. These receptors were taken from a man in his 70s with acute or convalescent COVID-19. Each CDR3 is given with its conserved first and last residue. Fields, in order: V gene, D gene, clone size, J gene, CDR3 protein, CDR3 DNA. D genes are given only for firm matches. A clone size is listed for some rows: how often the clone was seen (once, few, many), or a class if it is expanded.

>TRBV6-5|NA|NA|TRBJ1-2
CASSRTEKYGYTF
TGTGCCAGCAGTAGGACAGAAAAGTATGGCTACACCTTC
>TRBV5-1|NA|NA|TRBJ2-1
CASSSRVLGNEQFF
TGCGCCAGCAGCTCGCGGGTCTTGGGGAATGAGCAGTTCTTC
>TRBV11-3|NA|NA|TRBJ2-2
CASRKADRSNTGELFF
TGTGCCAGCAGGAAAGCGGACCGATCGAACACCGGGGAGCTGTTTTTT
>TRBV18|TRBD1|NA|TRBJ2-6
CASSYIFRDRGAGANVLTF
TGTGCCAGCTCTTATATTTTCCGGGACAGGGGAGCTGGGGCCAACGTCCTGACTTTC
>TRBV5-1|TRBD2|once|TRBJ2-1
CASSPGDASGGGGEQFF
TGCGCCAGCAGCCCCGGGGATGCTAGCGGGGGGGGTGGTGAGCAGTTCTTC
>TRBV30|TRBD1|few|TRBJ1-2
CAWSTGQGDGYTF
TGTGCCTGGAGTACGGGACAGGGAGATGGCTACACCTTC
>TRBV28|TRBD2|NA|TRBJ2-7
CASSLLLAGTYEQYF
TGTGCCAGCAGTTTATTGCTAGCGGGGACCTACGAGCAGTACTTC
>TRBV7-8|TRBD1|NA|TRBJ1-1
CASSPRLPGQGYTEAFF
TGTGCCAGCAGCCCTAGGTTACCGGGACAGGGCTACACTGAAGCTTTCTTT
>TRBV11-2|NA|NA|TRBJ2-7
CASSFTFPDEQYF
TGTGCCAGCAGCTTTACTTTCCCCGACGAGCAGTACTTC
>TRBV5-1|TRBD2|NA|TRBJ2-5
CASSLGSSGKETQYF
TGCGCCAGCAGCTTGGGTTCCAGCGGGAAAGAGACCCAGTACTTC